A selection of T cell receptor beta chains follows, all from one sample in a study of cytomegalovirus exposure and HLA in healthy donors. TCRdb's copy holds only in-frame clones and misses some; the assay was immunoSEQ multiplex PCR. The table lists 200,000 to 250,000 clones, 65% to 75% of them singletons. Sequencing used PBMCs. The receptors here all came from a woman in her 30s in good health and CMV-seronegative. The CDR3 runs from the conserved cysteine through the conserved F or W. D genes are given only for firm matches. Rows give clone size only sometimes, using once, few, many, or a class for an expanded clone.

18	TRBD2	TRBV10-2	TRBJ2-3	few	TGCGCCAGCAGTGAGTCCGAAGACTTAGCGGGAGTTCCAGATACGCAGTATTTT	CASSESEDLAGVPDTQYF
14	TRBD1	TRBV5-1	TRBJ1-1	once	TGCGCCAGCAGCTCGGCACAGGGGGGCACTGAAGCTTTCTTT	CASSSAQGGTEAFF
16	.	TRBV30	TRBJ1-5	.	TGTGCCTGGAGTCGAGGAGGGTTTCTTAGCAATCAGCCCCAGCATTTT	CAWSRGGFLSNQPQHF
14	.	TRBV18	TRBJ1-2	.	TGTGCCAGCTCTCCTCAGGGGACGGCGCGAGGCTACACCTTC	CASSPQGTARGYTF
16	.	TRBV5-1	TRBJ1-3	.	TGCGCCAGCAGCTTTTTCCCTGGACTCTCTGGAAACACCATATATTTT	CASSFFPGLSGNTIYF
16	.	TRBV6-1	TRBJ2-3	once	TGTGCCAGCAATGAACGCCGGGGGACTCGGGGAGATACGCAGTATTTT	CASNERRGTRGDTQYF
15	.	TRBV2	TRBJ1-1	.	TGTGCCAGCAGTGAAGGGGCAGGTTTCCACACTGAAGCTTTCTTT	CASSEGAGFHTEAFF
14	.	TRBV7-9	TRBJ2-1	.	TGTGCCAGCAGCTTGGCAGACGGGGGGCATGAGCAGTTCTTC	CASSLADGGHEQFF
14	.	TRBV6-1	TRBJ2-7	.	TGTGCCAGCACCCCAATTCTGGGGGCAGACGAGCAGTACTTC	CASTPILGADEQYF
16	TRBD1	TRBV27	TRBJ1-1	.	TGTGCCAGAACCGGGACAGGGGGTTCCATGAACACTGAAGCTTTCTTT	CARTGTGGSMNTEAFF
12	.	TRBV15	TRBJ1-5	.	TGTGCCACCAGCAGAGATGAGACTTCCCAGCATTTT	CATSRDETSQHF
11	.	TRBV4-2	TRBJ1-1	few	TGTGCCAGCCGGAATGCGGGTGAAGCTTTCTTT	CASRNAGEAFF
15	TRBD1	TRBV6-1	TRBJ2-3	.	TGTGCCAGCAGATCCGGGACAGCCTGGGCAGATACGCAGTATTTT	CASRSGTAWADTQYF
15	.	TRBV6-6	TRBJ1-5	.	TGTGCCAGCAGTTACCCAGGAGGGAGCAATCAGCCCCAGCATTTT	CASSYPGGSNQPQHF
14	TRBD2	TRBV30	TRBJ2-7	.	TGTGCCTGGATGTCTAGCGGGAGCTTCTACGAGCAGTACTTC	CAWMSSGSFYEQYF
15	TRBD2	TRBV11-2	TRBJ2-1	.	TGTGCCAGCATTTTAGCGGGACCCTCCTACAATGAGCAGTTCTTC	CASILAGPSYNEQFF
12	.	TRBV7-9	TRBJ1-1	.	TGTGCCAGCAGCCCCCGTCCAGGCGAAGCTTTCTTT	CASSPRPGEAFF
14	.	TRBV6-6	TRBJ2-3	.	TGTGCCAGCAGTTACTCTACGGGGTCAGATACGCAGTATTTT	CASSYSTGSDTQYF
13	TRBD1	TRBV29-1	TRBJ1-2	.	TGCAGCGTTGAAGAGGGGGACAGGGAAGGCTACACCTTC	CSVEEGDREGYTF
14	TRBD1	TRBV5-1	TRBJ1-1	.	TGCGCCAGCAGCCTACGGACAGGGTTGACTGAAGCTTTCTTT	CASSLRTGLTEAFF
15	TRBD1	TRBV11-2	TRBJ2-7	.	TGTGCCAGCAGTCAAACAGGGGCTCCCTCCTACGAGCAGTACTTC	CASSQTGAPSYEQYF
15	.	TRBV2	TRBJ1-1	.	TGTGCCAGCAGTGAGGTCCGGCGCGGGGGTACTGAAGCTTTCTTT	CASSEVRRGGTEAFF
18	TRBD1	TRBV4-1	TRBJ2-3	.	TGCGCCAGCAGCCAAGGTGGGGACAGGCGTTCTAGCACAGATACGCAGTATTTT	CASSQGGDRRSSTDTQYF
15	.	TRBV5-1	TRBJ2-3	.	TGCGCCAGCAGCTTGTGGGTTGGGGGCGCGGATACGCAGTATTTT	CASSLWVGGADTQYF
16	.	TRBV19	TRBJ2-1	.	TGTGCCAGTAGTATATTCACCGCGGGGTCCTACAATGAGCAGTTCTTC	CASSIFTAGSYNEQFF